The 16 T cell receptor beta chains below all came from one sample that was sequenced in a study of memory CD4+ T cells and cytomegalovirus serostatus. Single viable CD3+CD4+CD8-CD45RO+ cells were sorted as the memory CD4+ T cells. Only in-frame clones appear in the TCRdb table, and some are missing; sequencing was by immunoSEQ multiplex PCR. The sample includes 50,000 or so clones, approximately 80% of them seen just once. Material: memory CD4+ T cells from blood. The receptors here all came from an adult in good health and CMV-seronegative.

The V call is TRBV7-3, the J call TRBJ1-2, with 7 bases identical to TRBD1. CDR3 length equals 13 residues. The J segment lost 4 bases and the V segment lost 5 bases, leaving 4 bases of the junction unmatched. Germline CDR1 SGHTA, CDR2 FQGTGA. The CDR3 loop is CASSRQGGYGYTF. CDR3 nucleotide sequence: TGTGCCAGCAGCCGACAGGGCGGCTATGGCTACACCTTC. The whole variable domain, remainder taken from reference TRBV7-3 and TRBJ1-2, is GAGVSQTPSNKVTEKGKYVELRCDPISGHTALYWYRQSLGQGPEFLIYFQGTGAADDSGLPNDRFFAVRPEGSVSTLKIQRTERGDSAVYLCASSRQGGYGYTFGSGTRLTVV.

This chain links TRBV5-6 with TRBJ1-1; D gene uncertain. The CDR3 runs to 15 residues. Per the germline V gene, CDR1 is SGHDT and CDR2 is YYEEEE. The V gene lost 1 base and the J gene lost 0 bases, with 10 bases spanning the gap. The CDR3 protein is CASSLSLLMNTEAFF. The CDR3 nucleotides are TGTGCCAGCAGCTTGTCGCTCCTCATGAACACTGAAGCTTTCTTT.

V usage is TRBV10-3 and J usage is TRBJ2-3; D might be TRBD2 (6 bases). Germline CDR1 and CDR2: ENHRY and SYGVKD. The V end was cut by 8 bases, the J end by 2 bases, with 14 bases between. The CDR3 covers 14 residues. The CDR3 bases are TGTGCCATCCGGGATGGGGGGTTCACAGATACGCAGTATTTT. This codes for CAIRDGGFTDTQYF.

V is TRBV9 and J is TRBJ1-2; D is possibly TRBD1 (6 bases). The CDR3 is made up of 13 amino acids. Trimming took 3 bases from V and 4 from J, leaving 10 bases between them. Germline V gives CDR1 SGDLS, CDR2 YYNGEE. The CDR3, as DNA: TGTGCCAGCAGCGAGGGGGGAGCCTATGGCTACACCTTC. Translated, it gives CASSEGGAYGYTF.

The rearrangement uses TRBV6-1 and TRBJ1-6; 7 bases agree with TRBD1. In germline, CDR1 is MNHNS, CDR2 SASEGT. The CDR3 length is 13 residues. V was pared by 6 bases and J by 8 bases, with 4 bases of the junction left unmatched. CDR3 residues: CASRTDRDSPLHF. The CDR3 nucleotides read TGTGCCAGCAGGACAGACAGGGATTCACCCCTCCACTTT.

The chain carries TRBV11-1 and TRBJ2-1; D is uncertain. This CDR3 spans 16 amino acids. The V and J ends lost 1 base and 3 bases respectively, with 13 bases between them. Germline CDR1 SGHAT, CDR2 FQDESV (reference sequence). CDR3 nucleotide sequence: TGTGCCAGCAGCTTAGGACGGACCTTAAGCTACAATGAGCAGTTCTTC. It encodes CASSLGRTLSYNEQFF.

The rearrangement joins TRBV15 to TRBJ1-1, with D perhaps TRBD1 (6 bases). The CDR3 loop spans 15 amino acids. From germline, CDR1 is LNHNV and CDR2 YYDKDF (reference sequence). Trimming took off 3 bases at V and 3 bases at J, with 14 bases between the two ends. The CDR3 region is CATSSGGTSHTEAFF. CDR3 nucleotides: TGTGCCACCAGCAGTGGTGGGACAAGCCACACTGAAGCTTTCTTT. The full variable domain, with the rest looked up from reference TRBV15 and TRBJ1-1, is DAMVIQNPRYQVTQFGKPVTLSCSQTLNHNVMYWYQQKSSQAPKLLFHYYDKDFNNEADTPDNFQSRRPNTSFCFLDIRSPGLGDTAMYLCATSSGGTSHTEAFFGQGTRLTVV.

J is TRBJ2-1 and V is TRBV7-2, with TRBD2 matching over 9 bases. Losses at the gene ends were 3 bases for V and 0 bases for J; bases not matched to a gene: 12. The CDR3 contains 19 residues. Per the germline V gene, CDR1 is SGHTA and CDR2 is FQGNSA. In nucleotides, the CDR3 is TGTGCCAGCAGCTTGACGACCCTAGCGGGGAGCTACTCCTACAATGAGCAGTTCTTC. The encoded protein is CASSLTTLAGSYSYNEQFF.

This clone occurred once. The chain combines TRBV29-1 with TRBJ1-1; D perhaps matches TRBD1 (5 bases). V was shortened by 4 bases and J by 8 bases, with 8 bases between the two germline ends. Germline V gene lookup returns CDR1 SQVTM and CDR2 ANQGSEA. This CDR3 has 10 residues. This CDR3 reads CSVGGREAFF. The DNA of the CDR3 is TGCAGCGTTGGGGGCAGAGAAGCTTTCTTT.

The chain is built from TRBV6-1 and TRBJ1-2; TRBD1 aligns across 11 bases. CDR1 MNHNS and CDR2 SASEGT come from the germline V gene. CDR3 size: 14 residues. After removal of 6 bases from V and 2 bases from J, the junction contained 2 bases not matched to a gene. The CDR3 DNA sequence: TGTGCCAGCAGAAGGGACAGGGGGAACTATGGCTACACCTTC. Its translation is CASRRDRGNYGYTF.

The chain is built from TRBV25-1 and TRBJ1-1, with 9 nucleotides matching TRBD1. This CDR3 spans 15 amino acids. The germline CDR1 and CDR2 sequences are MGHDK and SYGVNS. The ends lost 5 bases at V and 8 bases at J; junction bases unmatched: 12. The CDR3 nucleotides are TGTGCCAGCAGTCCCTCGGACAGGGGTGGAAAAGAAGCTTTCTTT. Its protein product is CASSPSDRGGKEAFF.

This chain joins TRBV7-8 and TRBJ2-3, with 9 nucleotides matching TRBD1. With 5 bases clipped from V and 2 bases from J, the junction kept 11 bases outside the gene matches. The CDR3 has 17 amino acids. The germline V gene encodes CDR1 SGHVS and CDR2 FQNEAQ. The CDR3 loop reads CASSARGWTGDTDTQYF. The CDR3, as DNA: TGTGCCAGCAGCGCCCGGGGTTGGACAGGGGACACAGATACGCAGTATTTT.

This clone was picked up one time. The gene calls are TRBV5-6 and TRBJ2-1; 9 nucleotides line up with TRBD2. The V segment lost 0 bases and the J segment 1 base; nucleotides outside the gene matches: 5. The CDR3 has 17 residues. The germline V gene has CDR1 SGHDT and CDR2 YYEEEE. The CDR3 is CASSLGGGDPSYNEQFF. The CDR3 DNA reads TGTGCCAGCAGCTTGGGCGGGGGGGATCCTTCCTACAATGAGCAGTTCTTC.

The CDR3 protein is CASSQDTSGGYEQFF. The CDR3 DNA is TGTGCCAGCAGCCAAGATACTAGCGGGGGCTATGAGCAGTTCTTC. This chain connects TRBV4-2 to TRBJ2-1, with 11 positions matching TRBD2. Germline lookup yields CDR1 LGHNA and CDR2 YNFKEQ. Unmatched junction bases numbered 3, after V lost 0 bases and J lost 8 bases. The CDR3 is 15 amino acids.

This clone was recorded only once. V usage is TRBV18 and J usage is TRBJ1-4; 9 nucleotides match TRBD1. The V segment lost 0 bases and the J segment 7 bases; nucleotides outside the gene matches: 3. Germline V lookup: CDR1 KGHSH, CDR2 LQKENI. The CDR3 contains 15 residues. This CDR3 reads CASSPPETGGEKLFF. CDR3 nucleotide sequence: TGTGCCAGCTCACCACCGGAGACAGGGGGTGAAAAACTGTTTTTT.

The CDR3 is CASSLGQSTDTQYF. The CDR3 DNA is TGTGCCAGCAGCTTGGGACAGAGCACAGATACGCAGTATTTT. This chain joins TRBV7-8 and TRBJ2-3; TRBD1 matches 7 bases. Trimming took 3 bases from V and 0 from J; bases not matched to a gene: 0. The CDR3 runs to 14 residues. Germline loops: CDR1 SGHVS, CDR2 FQNEAQ.